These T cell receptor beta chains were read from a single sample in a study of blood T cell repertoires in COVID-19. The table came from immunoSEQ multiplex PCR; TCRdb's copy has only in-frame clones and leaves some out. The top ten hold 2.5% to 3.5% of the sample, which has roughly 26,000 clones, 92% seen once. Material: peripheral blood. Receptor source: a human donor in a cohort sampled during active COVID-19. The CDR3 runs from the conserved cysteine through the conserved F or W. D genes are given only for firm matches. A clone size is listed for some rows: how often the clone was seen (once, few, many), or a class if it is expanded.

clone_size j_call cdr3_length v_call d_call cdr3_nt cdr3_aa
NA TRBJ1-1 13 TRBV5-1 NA TGCGCCAGCAGCTTCACAGGGAACACTGAAGCTTTCTTT CASSFTGNTEAFF
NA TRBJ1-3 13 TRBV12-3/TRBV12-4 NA TGTGCCGGCCAGCGTGGGTGGGGAAACACCATATATTTT CAGQRGWGNTIYF
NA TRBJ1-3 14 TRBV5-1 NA TGCGCCAGCAGTTACGGTCCAACTGGAAACACCATATATTTT CASSYGPTGNTIYF
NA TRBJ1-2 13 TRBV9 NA TGTGCCAGCAGCGAAGACTCGACAGATGGCTACACCTTC CASSEDSTDGYTF
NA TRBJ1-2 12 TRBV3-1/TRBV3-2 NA TGTGCCAGCAGCCGGACATCAATTTGGTACACCTTC CASSRTSIWYTF
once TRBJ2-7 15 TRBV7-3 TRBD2 TGTGCCAGCAGCTTAAATCCTAGCGGATCCTACGAGCAGTACTTC CASSLNPSGSYEQYF
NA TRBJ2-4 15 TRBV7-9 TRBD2 TGTGCCAGCAGCACACGGACTAGCGGGGGCAACATTCAGTACTTC CASSTRTSGGNIQYF
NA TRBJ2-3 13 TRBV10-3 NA TGTGCCATCAGTGAGGGGGGCTCAGATACGCAGTATTTT CAISEGGSDTQYF
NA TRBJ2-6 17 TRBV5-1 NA TGCGCCAGCAGCTTGGAGTCTAGAGCTTCTGGGGCCAACGTCCTGACTTTC CASSLESRASGANVLTF
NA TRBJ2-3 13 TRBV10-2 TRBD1 TGCGCCAGCTTAACCACAGGGGCCAATACGCAGTATTTT CASLTTGANTQYF
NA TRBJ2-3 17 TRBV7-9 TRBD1 TGTGCCAGCAGTCCTACTCCCGGGACAGGGTTAACAGATACGCAGTATTTT CASSPTPGTGLTDTQYF
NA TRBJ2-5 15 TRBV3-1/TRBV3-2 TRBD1 TGTGCCAGCAGCCAGAAGGACAGGGAGTGGGAGACCCAGTACTTC CASSQKDREWETQYF
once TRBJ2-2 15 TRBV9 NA TGTGCCAGCAGCCCAGTTGGCTTAAACACCGGGGAGCTGTTTTTT CASSPVGLNTGELFF
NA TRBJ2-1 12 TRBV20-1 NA TGCAGTGCTAGTCTTAGCGGCCTCGCGCAGTTCTTC CSASLSGLAQFF
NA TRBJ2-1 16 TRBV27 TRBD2 TGTGCCAGCAGTCCCTTAGCGGGGGAATTCTACAATGAGCAGTTCTTC CASSPLAGEFYNEQFF
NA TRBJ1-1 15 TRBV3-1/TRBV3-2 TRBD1 TGTGCCAGCAGCCTCGCCCAGGGGGGAGACACTGAAGCTTTCTTT CASSLAQGGDTEAFF
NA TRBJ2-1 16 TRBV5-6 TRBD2 TGTGCCAGCAGCTTCCAGGAAACTAGCGCTTACAATGAGCAGTTCTTC CASSFQETSAYNEQFF
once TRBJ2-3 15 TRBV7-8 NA TGTGCCAGCAGCCCAAACAGAGATCCCACAGATACGCAGTATTTT CASSPNRDPTDTQYF
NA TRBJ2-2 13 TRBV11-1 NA TGTGCCAGCAGCCTACAGGTCACCGGGGAGCTGTTTTTT CASSLQVTGELFF
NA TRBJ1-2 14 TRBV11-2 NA TGTGCCAGCAGCTTAGCCCACGGTCCCAATGGCTACACCTTC CASSLAHGPNGYTF
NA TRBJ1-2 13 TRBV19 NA TGTGCCAGTAGTACTAACGCTAACTATGGCTACACCTTC CASSTNANYGYTF
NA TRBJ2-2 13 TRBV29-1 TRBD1 TGCAGCGCTTCCAGGGGGCCCACCGGGGAGCTGTTTTTT CSASRGPTGELFF
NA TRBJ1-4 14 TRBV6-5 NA TGTGCCAGCAGCAAGACAGAGGCTAATGAAAAACTGTTTTTT CASSKTEANEKLFF
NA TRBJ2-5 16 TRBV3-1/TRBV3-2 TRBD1 TGTGCCAGCAGGCAGGTAGGGGACAGGGGTGAGGAGACCCAGTACTTC CASRQVGDRGEETQYF
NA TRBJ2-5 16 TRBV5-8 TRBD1 TGTGCCAGCAGAAAACCCTCCGGGACAGGGGGTCAGACCCAGTACTTC CASRKPSGTGGQTQYF
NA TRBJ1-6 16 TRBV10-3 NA TGTGCCATCAGTGGCCAAGGGCCCAGGGAAGGTTCACCCCTCCACTTT CAISGQGPREGSPLHF
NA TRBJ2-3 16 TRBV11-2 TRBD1 TGTGCCAGCAGCTTAGCGGGGACAGGGGGTTGGGATACGCAGTATTTT CASSLAGTGGWDTQYF
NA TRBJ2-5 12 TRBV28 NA TGTGCCAGCAGTTCCCTACGGGAGACCCAGTACTTC CASSSLRETQYF